Below are 7 T cell receptor beta chains sequenced from a single sample in a study of T cell clones after liver transplantation. Only in-frame clones appear in the TCRdb table, and some are missing; sequencing was by immunoSEQ multiplex PCR. The table lists about 80,000 clones, 82% of them singletons. Sequences were derived from CD4+ T cells from blood, sampled approximately 3.5 years after liver transplant. The receptors originated from a human patient who received a liver transplant. The graft donor may have contributed some T cells.

Details on this clone: Different DNA sequences within this sample yield the same CDR3. The CDR3 loop reads CASSLGYEQYF. In nucleotides, the CDR3 is TGTGCCAGCAGTTTGGGATACGAGCAGTACTTC. This chain connects TRBV28 to TRBJ2-7; D is ambiguous. V was shortened by 3 bases and J by 4 bases, with 4 bases between the two germline ends. Germline V gene lookup returns CDR1 MDHEN and CDR2 SYDVKM. This CDR3 spans 11 amino acids. Using reference TRBV28 and TRBJ2-7 for the parts outside the CDR3, the full variable domain is DVKVTQSSRYLVKRTGEKVFLECVQDMDHENMFWYRQDPGLGLRLIYFSYDVKMKEKGDIPEGYSVSREKKERFSLILESASTNQTSMYLCASSLGYEQYFGPGTRLTVT.

The chain employs TRBV2 and TRBJ2-3; D unresolved. The CDR3 has 12 amino acids. CDR1 SNHLY and CDR2 FYNNEI come from the germline V gene. V lost 6 bases and J 6 bases, leaving 10 bases between the germline ends. Here the CDR3 DNA reads TGTGCCAGCAGGGCCTACAAGGATACGCAGTATTTT. As protein: CASRAYKDTQYF.

This clone was observed a handful of times. Here the CDR3 reads CASRFQGISYNEQFF. The CDR3 DNA is TGTGCCAGCAGGTTCCAGGGGATATCCTACAATGAGCAGTTCTTC. The rearrangement joins TRBV28 to TRBJ2-1; D is perhaps TRBD1 (6 bases). The CDR3 totals 15 residues. The germline V and J ends were trimmed by 6 bases and 1 base, with 13 bases remaining between them. Germline values: CDR1 MDHEN, CDR2 SYDVKM.

The V call is TRBV7-9, the J call TRBJ1-2; D possibly corresponds to TRBD1 (6 bases). CDR1 and CDR2 from the germline V gene are SEHNR and FQNEAQ (reference sequence). CDR3 length equals 15 residues. V lost 5 bases to trimming and J lost 8 bases, with 21 bases between them. The CDR3 region is CASSPMGGVFGGYTF. The CDR3 DNA follows: TGTGCCAGCAGCCCGATGGGGGGCGTGTTCGGAGGCTACACCTTC.

The chain recombines TRBV4-1 with TRBJ1-2; a possible D gene is TRBD1 (6 bases). The germline V gene has CDR1 MGHRA and CDR2 YSYEKL. V gave up 4 bases and J gave up 2 bases, with 14 bases separating them. This CDR3 comprises 15 residues. Here the CDR3 DNA reads TGCGCCAGCAGCCTGGGGGACATCAGGAACTATGGCTACACCTTC. This translates into CASSLGDIRNYGYTF.

The chain carries TRBV4-3 and TRBJ2-3, with D possibly being TRBD2 (5 bases). CDR1 and CDR2 (germline): LGHNA, YSLEER. V dropped 0 bases and J dropped 3 bases, with 10 bases sitting between them. CDR3 size: 15 residues. The CDR3 nucleotides read TGCGCCAGCAGCCAAGAGAGGGCGATTACAGATACGCAGTATTTT. It codes for CASSQERAITDTQYF.

The chain links TRBV2 to TRBJ1-3; 11 positions match TRBD1. V gave up 7 bases and J gave up 4 bases; unmatched junction bases: 6. This CDR3 contains 15 residues. From germline, CDR1 is SNHLY and CDR2 FYNNEI. For the CDR3, the DNA is TGTGCCAGCACCAGGACAGGGGGCGCAGGAAACACCATATATTTT. Its translation: CASTRTGGAGNTIYF.